This T cell receptor beta chain emerged from a study of beta chain features in type 1 diabetes. Study-wide results and caveats: Because the template was cDNA, high-expressing cells might be over-represented. Whether TCRB rearrangement is influenced by HLA type went unresolved here. Compared to healthy donors, patients appeared to have naive, central memory and Treg TCRB repertoires that were more alike.

The investigators reverse transcribed all of the isolated RNA, so they sequenced expressed TCRB transcripts. Sequencing was performed with immunoSEQ multiplex PCR; in TCRdb, only in-frame clones are kept and a portion is missing. The sample has around 500,000 clones, about an eighth seen once. This clone was picked up a small number of times. What it recognizes is unknown. J gave up 14 bases and V 2 bases, and 6 bases lay outside the gene matches. Looked up from germline, CDR1 is SEHNR and CDR2 is FQNEAQ (reference sequence). The length of the CDR3 is 12 residues. Via the markers CD45RO/CCR7/CD25/CD127/CD95/CD27, stem cell-like memory, regulatory, central memory and naive CD4+ cells were sorted.

The specimen sequenced was naive CD4+ T cells from blood. The V call is TRBV7-9, the J call TRBJ2-1; 7 positions match TRBD1. This TCR came from a young woman in good health. In DNA form, the CDR3 reads TGTGCCAGCAGCTTAATAAGGACAGGCGAGTTCTTC. Its protein is CASSLIRTGEFF.